This T cell receptor beta chain is from a study of cytomegalovirus exposure and HLA in healthy donors. The CDR3 extends over 17 amino acids. CDR1 is LGHNA, CDR2 YNFKEQ, per germline. V shed 2 bases, J shed 0 bases, and the junction held 6 bases outside the gene matches. PCR primers comprised 60 Vbeta and 13 Jbeta primers. Libraries were prepared by immunoSEQ multiplex PCR; TCRdb keeps only in-frame clonotypes and omits some of them. Of 100,000 to 130,000 clones listed, less than 85% are singletons. The chain joins TRBV4-2 to TRBJ2-3, with 9 bases lining up with TRBD2. This receptor was taken from a woman in her thirties or forties in good health and CMV-seropositive. Sequenced: PBMCs. The CDR3 is CASSQIAGGPSTDTQYF. The CDR3, as DNA: TGTGCCAGCAGCCAAATTGCGGGGGGGCCTAGCACAGATACGCAGTATTTT.